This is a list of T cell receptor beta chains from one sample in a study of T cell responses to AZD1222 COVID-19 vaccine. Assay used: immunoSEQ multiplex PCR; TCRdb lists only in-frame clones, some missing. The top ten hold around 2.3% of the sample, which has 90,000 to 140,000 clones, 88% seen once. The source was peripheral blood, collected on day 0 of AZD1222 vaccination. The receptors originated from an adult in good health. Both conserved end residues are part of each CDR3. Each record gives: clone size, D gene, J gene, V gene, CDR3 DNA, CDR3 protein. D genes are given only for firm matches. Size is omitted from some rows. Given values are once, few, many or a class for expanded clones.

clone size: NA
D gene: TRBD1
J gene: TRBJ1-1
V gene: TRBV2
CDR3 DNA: TGTGCCAGCAGCGACGGGACAGGGGTTCCTGAAGCTTTCTTT
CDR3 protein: CASSDGTGVPEAFF

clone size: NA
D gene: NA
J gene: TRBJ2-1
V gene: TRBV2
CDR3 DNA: TGTGCCAGCAGAGGGCTAGACGGGGGGCCCAATGAGCAGTTCTTC
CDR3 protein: CASRGLDGGPNEQFF

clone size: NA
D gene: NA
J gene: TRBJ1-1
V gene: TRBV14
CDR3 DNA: TGTGCCAGCAGCCAACTTGGGGCTAATGAAGCTTTCTTT
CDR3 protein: CASSQLGANEAFF

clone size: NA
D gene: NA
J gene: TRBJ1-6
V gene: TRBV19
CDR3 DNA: TGTGCCAGTAGTATAGCCCGGACACCCCTCCACTTT
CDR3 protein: CASSIARTPLHF

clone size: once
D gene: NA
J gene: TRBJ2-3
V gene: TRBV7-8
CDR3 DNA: TGTGCCAGCAGCGCCGGACTGGGGAGTGCGGGAAATACGCAGTATTTT
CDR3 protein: CASSAGLGSAGNTQYF

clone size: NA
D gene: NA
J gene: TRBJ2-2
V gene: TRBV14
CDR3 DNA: TGTGCCAGCAGCCGGAAATCCGGGGAGCTGTTTTTT
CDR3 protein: CASSRKSGELFF

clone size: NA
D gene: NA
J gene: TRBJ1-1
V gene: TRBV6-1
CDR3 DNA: TGTGCCAGCAGTGAATTGGTACGGAGGGCTGAAGCTTTCTTT
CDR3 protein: CASSELVRRAEAFF

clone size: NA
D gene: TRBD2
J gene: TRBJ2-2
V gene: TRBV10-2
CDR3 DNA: TGCGCCAGCAGGCCCCGCGGGAGTCCGGACACCGGGGAGCTGTTTTTT
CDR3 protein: CASRPRGSPDTGELFF

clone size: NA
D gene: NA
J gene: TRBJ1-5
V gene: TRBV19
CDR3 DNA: TGTGCCAGTAGTATAGTTTCTTCCGTGCCGCCCCAGCATTTT
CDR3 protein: CASSIVSSVPPQHF

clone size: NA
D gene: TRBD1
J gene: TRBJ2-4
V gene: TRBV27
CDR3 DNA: TGTGCCAGCAGTCACGGACAGGGGTCGGCCAAAAACATTCAGTACTTC
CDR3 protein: CASSHGQGSAKNIQYF

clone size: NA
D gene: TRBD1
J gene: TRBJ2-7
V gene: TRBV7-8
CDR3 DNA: TGTGCCAGCAGCTTAGCCGCAGGGGGCCTACCCTACGAGCAGTACTTC
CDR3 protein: CASSLAAGGLPYEQYF

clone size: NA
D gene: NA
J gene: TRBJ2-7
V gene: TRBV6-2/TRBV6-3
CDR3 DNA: TGTGCCAGCAGTTACGCCCTCTCCTACGAGCAGTACTTC
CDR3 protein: CASSYALSYEQYF

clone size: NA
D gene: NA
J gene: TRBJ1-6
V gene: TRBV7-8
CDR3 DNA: TGTGCCAGCAGCCAATACAGGGATTCACCCCTCCACTTT
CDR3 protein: CASSQYRDSPLHF

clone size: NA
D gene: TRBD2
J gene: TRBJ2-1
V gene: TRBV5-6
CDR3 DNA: TGTGCCAGCAGACCTAGCGGGGGTAATGAGCAGTTCTTC
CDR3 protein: CASRPSGGNEQFF

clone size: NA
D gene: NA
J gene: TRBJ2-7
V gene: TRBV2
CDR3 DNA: TGTGCCTCCCTCGGTCCAGCCGTCTACGAGCAGTACTTC
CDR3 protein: CASLGPAVYEQYF

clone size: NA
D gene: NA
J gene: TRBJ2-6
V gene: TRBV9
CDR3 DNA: TGTGCCAGCAGCGCCCAAATCGGGGCCAACGTCCTGACTTTC
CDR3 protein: CASSAQIGANVLTF